This TCR beta chain was identified during a study of technical replicates of blood from several donors. V lost 3 bases, J lost 7 bases, and 21 bases stayed unmatched. The CDR3 is made up of 20 amino acids. The germline V gene encodes CDR1 LNHNV and CDR2 YYDKDF (reference sequence). TCRdb's table, derived via immunoSEQ multiplex PCR, lists solely in-frame clones and lacks some. The profile covers over 55,000 clones, with approximately 86% appearing a single time and about 5.1% taken by the ten largest. In its sample, this clone was seen once. The chain combines TRBV15 with TRBJ1-6, with 7 bases that match TRBD1. Sequencing was done on a sample of PBMCs. This TCR came from a human donor in good health. Some clones in this sample may be carry-over from other donors' samples. The CDR3 loop reads CATSRAIGRDSRAVNSPLHF. As DNA, the CDR3 is TGTGCCACCAGCAGGGCGATAGGCCGGGACAGCCGTGCGGTGAATTCACCCCTCCACTTT. The variable domain in full, completed from reference TRBV15 and TRBJ1-6, reads DAMVIQNPRYQVTQFGKPVTLSCSQTLNHNVMYWYQQKSSQAPKLLFHYYDKDFNNEADTPDNFQSRRPNTSFCFLDIRSPGLGDTAMYLCATSRAIGRDSRAVNSPLHFGNGTRLTVT.